This TCR beta chain appears in the sequencing data of a study of T cell responses to AZD1222 COVID-19 vaccine. General study points: The breadth and depth of Spike-specific TCRs increased once two AZD1222 doses had been given. None of the repertoires were sampled until the peak T cell response had passed.

As concerns this clone: Its target is unknown.

Here immunoSEQ multiplex PCR was the method, and the copy in TCRdb shows in-frame clones only, minus some. The table includes fewer than 80,000 clones, 79% detected once. This material consisted of peripheral blood, taken on day 0 of MenACWY control vaccination. The clonotype comes from an adult in good health.

The CDR3 coding sequence is TGTGCCAGCAGCGCCCCTAATTCACCCCTCCACTTT. Its protein is CASSAPNSPLHF. The rearrangement links TRBV7-2 to TRBJ1-6; no firm D call. V lost 5 bases and J lost 6, with 5 bases in between. Germline CDR1 and CDR2: SGHTA and FQGNSA. The CDR3 extends over 12 amino acids.